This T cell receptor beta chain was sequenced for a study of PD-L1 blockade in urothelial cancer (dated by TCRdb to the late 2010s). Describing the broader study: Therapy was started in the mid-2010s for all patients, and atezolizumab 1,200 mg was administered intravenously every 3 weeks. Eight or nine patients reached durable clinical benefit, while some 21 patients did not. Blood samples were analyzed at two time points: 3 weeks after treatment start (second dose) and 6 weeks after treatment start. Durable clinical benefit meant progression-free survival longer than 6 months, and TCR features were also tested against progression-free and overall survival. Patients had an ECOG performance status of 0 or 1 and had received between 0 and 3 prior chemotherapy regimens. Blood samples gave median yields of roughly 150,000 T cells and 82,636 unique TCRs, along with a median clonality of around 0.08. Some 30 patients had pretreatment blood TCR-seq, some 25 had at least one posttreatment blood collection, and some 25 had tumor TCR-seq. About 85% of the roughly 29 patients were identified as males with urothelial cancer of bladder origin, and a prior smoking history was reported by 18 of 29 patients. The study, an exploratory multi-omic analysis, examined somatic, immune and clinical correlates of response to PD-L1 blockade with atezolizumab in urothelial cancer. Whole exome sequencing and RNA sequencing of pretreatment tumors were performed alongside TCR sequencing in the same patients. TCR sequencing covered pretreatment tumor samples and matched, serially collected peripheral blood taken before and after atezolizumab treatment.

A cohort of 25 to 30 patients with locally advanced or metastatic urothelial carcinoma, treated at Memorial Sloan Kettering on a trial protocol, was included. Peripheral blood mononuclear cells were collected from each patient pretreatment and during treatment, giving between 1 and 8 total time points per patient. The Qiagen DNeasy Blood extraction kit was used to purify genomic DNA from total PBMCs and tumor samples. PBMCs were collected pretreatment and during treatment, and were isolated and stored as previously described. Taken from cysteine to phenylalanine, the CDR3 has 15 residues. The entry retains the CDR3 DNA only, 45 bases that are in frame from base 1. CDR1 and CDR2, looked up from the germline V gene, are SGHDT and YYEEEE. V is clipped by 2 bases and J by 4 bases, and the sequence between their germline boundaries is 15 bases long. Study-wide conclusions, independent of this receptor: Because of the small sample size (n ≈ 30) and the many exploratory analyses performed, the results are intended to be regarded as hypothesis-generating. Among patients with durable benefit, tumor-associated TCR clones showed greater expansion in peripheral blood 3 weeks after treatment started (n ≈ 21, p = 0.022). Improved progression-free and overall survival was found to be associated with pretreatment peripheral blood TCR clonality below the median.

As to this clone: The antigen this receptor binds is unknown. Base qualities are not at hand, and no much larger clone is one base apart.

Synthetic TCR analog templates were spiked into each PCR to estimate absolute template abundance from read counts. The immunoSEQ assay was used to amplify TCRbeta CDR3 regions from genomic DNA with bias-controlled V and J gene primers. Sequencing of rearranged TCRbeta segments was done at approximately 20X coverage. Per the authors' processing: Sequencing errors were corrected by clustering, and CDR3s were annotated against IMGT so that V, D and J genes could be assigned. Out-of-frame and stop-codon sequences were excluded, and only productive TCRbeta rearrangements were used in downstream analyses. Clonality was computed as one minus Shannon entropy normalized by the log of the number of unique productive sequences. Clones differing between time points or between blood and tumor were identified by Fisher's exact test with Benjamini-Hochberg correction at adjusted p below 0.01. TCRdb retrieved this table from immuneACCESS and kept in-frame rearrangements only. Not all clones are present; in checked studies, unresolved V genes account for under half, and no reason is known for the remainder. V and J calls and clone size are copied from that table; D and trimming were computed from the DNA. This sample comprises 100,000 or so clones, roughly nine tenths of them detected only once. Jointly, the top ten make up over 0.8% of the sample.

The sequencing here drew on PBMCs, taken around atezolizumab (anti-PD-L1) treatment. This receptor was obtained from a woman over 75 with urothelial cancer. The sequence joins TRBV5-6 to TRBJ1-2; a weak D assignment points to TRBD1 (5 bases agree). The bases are TGTGCCAGCAGCTTCCACCAGGAAGGGGTCTATGGCTACACCTTC. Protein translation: CASSFHQEGVYGYTF.